These T cell receptor beta chains were read from a single sample in a study of blood T cell repertoires in COVID-19. Only in-frame clones appear in the TCRdb table, and some are missing; sequencing was by immunoSEQ multiplex PCR. The repertoire holds 250,000 to 300,000 clones, with around 88% as singletons. The sequenced material came from peripheral blood. These receptors all come from a woman aged 70-85 years with COVID-19, enrolled during active disease. The CDR3 runs from the conserved cysteine through the conserved F or W. The D gene is left open where the match is weak. Clone size is given for some rows only: seen once, a few or many times, or a class if the clone is expanded.

V	length	size	J	D	CDR3	DNA
TRBV30	15	NA	TRBJ1-2	NA	CAWSVFLQGSYGYTF	TGTGCCTGGAGTGTATTTTTGCAGGGATCGTATGGCTACACCTTC
TRBV10-2	14	NA	TRBJ2-1	TRBD2	CARGLAGSYNEQFF	TGCGCCAGGGGACTAGCGGGGTCCTACAATGAGCAGTTCTTC
TRBV2	14	NA	TRBJ2-7	TRBD1	CASSEYKGAGEQYF	TGTGCCAGCAGTGAATATAAGGGGGCGGGCGAGCAGTACTTC
TRBV6-5	13	NA	TRBJ2-7	TRBD2	CASGRLAADEQYF	TGTGCCAGCGGTAGACTAGCGGCCGACGAGCAGTACTTC
TRBV5-6	13	NA	TRBJ1-2	NA	CASSPGRNYGYTF	TGTGCCAGCAGTCCCGGGAGAAACTATGGCTACACCTTC
TRBV7-9	12	few	TRBJ2-7	NA	CASSLSSYEQYF	TGTGCCAGCAGCTTATCCAGTTACGAGCAGTACTTC
TRBV7-2	15	NA	TRBJ1-6	TRBD1	CASSLHRGQNSPLHF	TGTGCCAGCAGCTTGCACAGGGGCCAGAATTCACCCCTCCACTTT
TRBV27	15	few	TRBJ2-2	NA	CASSPAQGRGGELFF	TGTGCCAGCAGTCCCGCGCAGGGGCGCGGCGGGGAGCTGTTTTTT
TRBV5-4	14	NA	TRBJ1-5	NA	CASSLDAGDQPQHF	TGTGCCAGCAGCTTGGATGCAGGGGATCAGCCCCAGCATTTT
TRBV7-2	14	NA	TRBJ2-7	NA	CASSSYQGSYEQYF	TGTGCCAGCAGCTCATACCAGGGGTCCTACGAGCAGTACTTC
TRBV6-5	16	NA	TRBJ1-6	TRBD1	CASSYSVTGDNSPLHF	TGTGCCAGCAGTTACTCCGTTACAGGGGATAATTCACCCCTCCACTTT
TRBV28	13	NA	TRBJ1-6	NA	CASSGQYNSPLHF	TGTGCCAGCAGCGGACAGTATAATTCACCCCTCCACTTT
TRBV6-1	15	NA	TRBJ1-1	NA	CASSEGGDPYTEAFF	TGTGCCAGCAGTGAAGGGGGCGATCCATACACTGAAGCTTTCTTT
TRBV12-5	17	NA	TRBJ2-1	TRBD1	CASGLVVGDRGRVEQFF	TGTGCTAGTGGTTTGGTAGTAGGCGACAGGGGGCGCGTTGAGCAGTTCTTC
TRBV19	15	NA	TRBJ1-5	TRBD1	CASSLQGASNQPQHF	TGTGCCAGTAGTTTACAGGGGGCAAGCAATCAGCCCCAGCATTTT
TRBV5-1	15	NA	TRBJ2-2	NA	CASSSSRLETGELFF	TGCGCCAGCAGCTCCTCCAGGTTAGAAACCGGGGAGCTGTTTTTT
TRBV21-1	16	NA	TRBJ2-2	NA	CASSKGQGPNTGELFF	TGTGCCAGCAGCAAAGGACAGGGCCCGAACACCGGGGAGCTGTTTTTT
TRBV10-3	18	NA	TRBJ2-7	TRBD2	CAISEPSDRTSGLYEQYF	TGTGCCATCAGTGAGCCCTCCGACAGGACTAGCGGTCTCTACGAGCAGTACTTC
TRBV19	17	NA	TRBJ1-5	TRBD1	CASSIGGTAYSNQPQHF	TGTGCCAGTAGTATAGGCGGGACAGCTTATAGCAATCAGCCCCAGCATTTT
TRBV19	15	NA	TRBJ2-1	TRBD2	CASSIVSGGLNEQFF	TGTGCCAGTAGTATAGTTAGCGGGGGGCTCAATGAGCAGTTCTTC
TRBV7-2	13	once	TRBJ1-2	TRBD1	CASLGQGTGGYTF	TGTGCCAGCCTGGGACAGGGAACGGGGGGCTACACCTTC
TRBV5-4	17	NA	TRBJ2-2	TRBD2	CASSRPFSGVGTGELFF	TGTGCCAGCAGCCGGCCCTTTAGCGGGGTTGGCACCGGGGAGCTGTTTTTT
TRBV4-2	15	NA	TRBJ1-1	NA	CASSQTLSPNTEAFF	TGTGCCAGCAGCCAAACTTTGTCGCCGAACACTGAAGCTTTCTTT
TRBV10-1	15	NA	TRBJ2-3	TRBD2	CASSAERGWSDTQYF	TGCGCCAGCAGTGCTGAGCGGGGGTGGTCGGATACGCAGTATTTT
TRBV19	17	NA	TRBJ2-5	TRBD2	CASSIRPQGGGAETQYF	TGTGCCAGTAGTATTCGTCCCCAAGGCGGGGGGGCGGAGACCCAGTACTTC
TRBV28	18	NA	TRBJ1-4	TRBD1	CASSLQAIMDREREKLFF	TGTGCCAGCAGTTTACAGGCAATTATGGACAGGGAAAGGGAAAAACTGTTTTTT
TRBV7-2	14	NA	TRBJ1-5	TRBD1	CASSPQGMYQPQHF	TGTGCCAGCAGCCCACAGGGGATGTATCAGCCCCAGCATTTT
TRBV13	14	NA	TRBJ2-7	TRBD2	CASSPGGAGYEQYF	TGTGCCAGCAGCCCCGGGGGGGCCGGCTACGAGCAGTACTTC
TRBV18	16	NA	TRBJ2-7	NA	CASSTGRGLLSYEQYF	TGTGCCAGCTCCACGGGTCGGGGACTCCTCTCCTACGAGCAGTACTTC
TRBV6-5	14	few	TRBJ1-5	NA	CASSYSASGQPQHF	TGTGCCAGCAGTTACTCTGCCTCGGGGCAGCCCCAGCATTTT
TRBV7-8	17	NA	TRBJ1-3	NA	CASSFTSGRGTGNTIYF	TGTGCCAGCAGCTTTACGTCAGGAAGGGGAACTGGAAACACCATATATTTT
TRBV7-8	16	NA	TRBJ2-5	TRBD2	CASSSPMGTSELAQYF	TGTGCCAGCAGCTCCCCGATGGGGACTAGCGAGTTGGCCCAGTACTTC
TRBV29-1	14	NA	TRBJ2-5	NA	CSVGKGGVRETQYF	TGCAGCGTCGGAAAGGGGGGGGTCCGAGAGACCCAGTACTTC
TRBV3-1/TRBV3-2	15	once	TRBJ2-1	TRBD2	CASSQEGGGAKEQFF	TGTGCCAGCAGCCAAGAAGGCGGGGGGGCAAAAGAGCAGTTCTTC
TRBV7-9	15	NA	TRBJ1-2	NA	CASSSNRKPNYGYTF	TGTGCCAGCAGCTCCAACAGAAAACCTAACTATGGCTACACCTTC
TRBV7-8	16	NA	TRBJ2-3	TRBD2	CASSSRTSGEGDTQYF	TGTGCCAGCAGTTCCCGGACTAGCGGGGAGGGAGATACGCAGTATTTT
TRBV6-6	16	NA	TRBJ1-2	TRBD1	CASSLPPGTGGDGYTF	TGTGCCAGCAGTCTCCCTCCCGGGACAGGGGGTGACGGCTACACCTTC
TRBV5-8	11	once	TRBJ1-5	NA	CASSLGQPQHF	TGTGCCAGCAGCCTCGGTCAGCCCCAGCATTTT
TRBV7-2	16	NA	TRBJ2-2	TRBD2	CASSGRTSGATGELFF	TGTGCCAGCAGCGGACGGACTAGCGGGGCAACCGGGGAGCTGTTTTTT
TRBV9	15	NA	TRBJ1-2	TRBD1	CASSPGQGANYGYTF	TGTGCCAGCAGCCCCGGACAGGGGGCTAACTATGGCTACACCTTC
TRBV10-1	13	NA	TRBJ2-7	NA	CASSERQISEQYF	TGCGCCAGCAGTGAGAGACAGATAAGCGAGCAGTACTTC